Sequencing of this TCR beta chain was carried out in a study of T-cell reconstitution after alpha-beta-depleted transplantation in children. Unique molecular identifiers were built into the TCRbeta library. Using its own MiXCR run on the PCR reads, TCRdb lists one record per CDR3 protein. This table has about 290,000 distinct CDR3 sequences, about 9.5% appearing once. Study observations and caveats: As was reported, about two months after transplant, alpha-beta T cells came from several hundred expanded graft clones. High day-60 TCRbeta diversity in some patients came from surviving recipient T cells and thymic progenitors. At one year after transplant, newly produced T cells mostly accounted for T-cell counts and diversity.

This clonotype was counted many times. Its antigen is unknown. The CDR3 is 11 residues long. V lost 10 bases and J lost 6, with 13 bases in between. The germline gives CDR1 MDHEN, CDR2 SYDVKM. The rearrangement links TRBV28 to TRBJ2-7; possibly TRBD1 for D (5 bases). Source: PBMCs, taken before TCRalphabeta/CD19-depleted stem cell transplant. This clonotype was sampled from a boy under two years old with acute myeloid leukemia, due to receive a stem cell transplant. The CDR3, as DNA: TGTGCCACCCCCAGGGTATCCGAGCAGTACTTC. It encodes CATPRVSEQYF. The entire variable domain, with the rest obtained from reference TRBV28 and TRBJ2-7, is as follows: DVKVTQSSRYLVKRTGEKVFLECVQDMDHENMFWYRQDPGLGLRLIYFSYDVKMKEKGDIPEGYSVSREKKERFSLILESASTNQTSMYLCATPRVSEQYFGPGTRLTVT.